The next 13 T cell receptor beta chains were all read from a single sample in a study of blood T cell repertoires in COVID-19. The protocol was immunoSEQ multiplex PCR, while the TCRdb copy is restricted to in-frame clones and leaves out a portion. The sample yields approximately 270,000 clones, approximately 84% seen once. The sample consisted of PBMCs or T cells enriched from blood (not recorded which). Every receptor here comes from a man in his forties who had recovered from COVID-19.

This CDR3 reads CASSPRTGTYTEAFF. Written as DNA, the CDR3 is TGTGCCAGTAGTCCGAGGACAGGGACCTACACTGAAGCTTTCTTT. The chain uses TRBV19 and TRBJ1-1; 8 positions agree with TRBD1. CDR3 length: 15 amino acids. J gave up 3 bases and V 5 bases, and 8 bases lay outside the gene matches. Germline CDR1 reads LNHDA; CDR2 reads SQIVND (reference sequence).

This clone was picked up one time. The V and J genes are TRBV5-8 and TRBJ1-2, with 8 bases lining up with TRBD1. Trimming at V came to 4 bases and at J to 7 bases, leaving 6 bases not matched to a gene. Germline V gives CDR1 SGHTS, CDR2 YDEGEE. The CDR3 extends over 13 amino acids. CDR3 DNA sequence: TGTGCCAGCAGCCTGACAGGGGCTCGTGGCTACACCTTC. This translates into CASSLTGARGYTF.

The V gene is TRBV12-3 or TRBV12-4, the J gene TRBJ2-7; D may be TRBD1 (6 bases). The V gene lost 2 bases and the J gene lost 4 bases, with 9 bases spanning the gap. The CDR3 sequence is 13 residues long. The CDR3 loop reads CASSLQGWYEQYF. As DNA, the CDR3 is TGTGCCAGCAGTTTACAGGGGTGGTACGAGCAGTACTTC.

The chain combines TRBV10-3 with TRBJ1-5; D is possibly TRBD1 (6 bases). V lost 5 bases, J lost 5 bases, and 13 bases lay in between. Germline V gene lookup returns CDR1 ENHRY and CDR2 SYGVKD. The CDR3 has 14 amino acids. CDR3: CAISTTGSDQPQHF. In nucleotides, the CDR3 is TGTGCCATCAGTACCACAGGGAGTGATCAGCCCCAGCATTTT.

The chain couples TRBV5-6 to TRBJ1-1; 7 bases align to TRBD1. J gave up 7 bases and V 2 bases, and 2 bases lay outside the gene matches. Germline loops: CDR1 SGHDT, CDR2 YYEEEE. The CDR3 has 12 amino acids. In nucleotides, the CDR3 is TGTGCCAGCAGCTTCGGACAGGATGAAGCTTTCTTT. The encoded protein is CASSFGQDEAFF.

The chain recombines TRBV29-1 with TRBJ2-7; perhaps TRBD2 as D (6 bases). This CDR3 region has 11 residues. The V and J ends lost 7 bases and 0 bases respectively, with 7 bases between them. Looked up from germline, CDR1 is SQVTM and CDR2 is ANQGSEA. The CDR3 here is CSGRDSYEQYF. In DNA, the CDR3 is TGCAGCGGGAGGGACTCCTACGAGCAGTACTTC.

This clone has just one count. This chain's CDR3 is CASSLGGDSPLHF. The CDR3 coding sequence is TGTGCCAGCAGCTTAGGGGGAGACTCACCCCTCCACTTT. This chain links TRBV7-9 with TRBJ1-6; D is ambiguous. From germline, CDR1 is SEHNR and CDR2 FQNEAQ (reference sequence). V lost 1 base and J lost 10, with 8 bases in between. This CDR3 region has 13 residues.

This clone appeared a few times. This chain joins TRBV14 and TRBJ1-2; D may be TRBD1 (6 bases). The CDR3 contains 13 residues. V lost 4 bases to trimming and J lost 8 bases, with 14 bases between them. Germline assignment: CDR1 SGHDN and CDR2 FVKESK. The CDR3 bases are TGTGCCAGCAGCCCAAATTCAGGGGTCGGCTACACCTTC. Protein product: CASSPNSGVGYTF.

This chain connects TRBV27 to TRBJ2-7, with 7 nucleotides matching TRBD2. The germline V gene encodes CDR1 MNHEY and CDR2 SMNVEV (reference sequence). V dropped 0 bases and J dropped 5; count of bases not matched to a gene: 10. The CDR3 runs 16 residues. CDR3 in DNA: TGTGCCAGCAGTTTATCTAGGGGCGGGAGTGGCCACGAGCAGTACTTC. Translating it yields CASSLSRGGSGHEQYF.

With regard to this clone: The junction departs from the called germline gene at one end, perhaps through a read error. The CDR3 coding sequence is TGTGCTAGCAGCTTCAGCGGGGCGAACACCGGGGAGCTGTTTTTT. It specifies CASSFSGANTGELFF. The V call is TRBV7-7, the J call TRBJ2-2, with 7 bases that match TRBD2. CDR1 and CDR2 (germline): SSHAT, FNYEAQ (reference sequence). The CDR3 runs to 15 residues.

This clone was counted once. The genes are TRBV4-1 and TRBJ2-3, with a possible D match to TRBD2 (5 bases). Trimming left V 1 base short and J 2 bases short, with 10 bases between. This CDR3 is 15 amino acids long. Germline loops: CDR1 MGHRA, CDR2 YSYEKL. The CDR3 protein is CASSQVAGFTDTQYF. The CDR3 coding sequence is TGCGCCAGCAGCCAAGTGGCGGGCTTCACAGATACGCAGTATTTT.

The chain uses TRBV7-2 and TRBJ1-3; maybe TRBD1 (6 bases). CDR1 and CDR2 from the germline V gene are SGHTA and FQGNSA. The CDR3 spans 16 residues. V lost 4 bases and J 2 bases, leaving 15 bases between the germline ends. The CDR3 sequence is CASSSDRPGTGNTIYF. The CDR3 bases are TGTGCCAGCAGCTCAGACAGGCCCGGAACTGGAAACACCATATATTTT.

The V and J genes are TRBV5-1 and TRBJ2-3; TRBD2 agrees at 9 bases. J gave up 4 bases and V 0 bases, and 6 bases lay outside the gene matches. Germline CDR1 SGHRS, CDR2 YFSETQ. This CDR3 spans 16 amino acids. CDR3 protein: CASSLVAGGLADTQYF. The CDR3 DNA reads as TGCGCCAGCAGCTTGGTGGCGGGGGGGCTCGCAGATACGCAGTATTTT. The complete variable domain, with remaining parts taken from reference TRBV5-1 and TRBJ2-3, reads KAGVTQTPRYLIKTRGQQVTLSCSPISGHRSVSWYQQTPGQGLQFLFEYFSETQRNKGNFPGRFSGRQFSNSRSEMNVSTLELGDSALYLCASSLVAGGLADTQYFGPGTRLTVL.